This T cell receptor (beta chain) is drawn from a study of blood T cell repertoires in COVID-19. In the study overall: Samples taken during acute and convalescent COVID-19 were collected in the United States, Italy and Spain. In each case, the material was cDNA or gDNA derived from T cells, B-cell-depleted T cells, or PBMCs.

Methods used by the authors: Using reference gene primer amplification, nucleated cell counts were estimated. Repertoires were generated with immunoSEQ multiplex PCR, while TCRdb's copy carries only in-frame clones and drops some. Clonal size and the V and J genes are those of that table, whereas D and trimming came from the DNA. The sample holds 150,000 to 200,000 clones, about nine tenths seen once. V gave up 4 bases and J gave up 7 bases, with 10 bases separating them. From germline, CDR1 is MNHEY and CDR2 SVGAGI. The CDR3 totals 12 residues. The chain joins TRBV6-5 to TRBJ1-2; tentative D call: TRBD1 (6 bases). Sequencing was performed on peripheral blood. This receptor was identified in a man between 18 and 29 years old who had recovered from COVID-19. The CDR3 DNA follows: TGTGCCAGCAGTTCACAGGGTTTTGGCTACACCTTC. As protein: CASSSQGFGYTF.